The next 14 T cell receptor beta chains were all read from a single sample in a study. TCRdb ran MiXCR on the 5' RACE reads and lists one entry per CDR3 protein. Among approximately 8,900 distinct CDR3 sequences listed, about a quarter were seen once. The sample was naive CD4+ T cells sorted from a lymph node. Described subset: naive CD4+ T cells, CD4+CD45RA+CD25-. The receptor source for this set is a female donor with breast cancer.

On this clonotype: Its ends do not fully match the called genes, so a read error is possible. The chain recombines TRBV5-1 with TRBJ1-4, with 8 bases fitting TRBD1. Per the germline V gene, CDR1 is SGHRS and CDR2 is YFSETQ. CDR3 length equals 14 residues. CDR3 sequence: CASSTPDRAEELFF. The CDR3 DNA follows: TGCGCCAGCAGCACACCGGACAGGGCTGAAGAACTGTTTTTT. Full variable domain (missing parts from reference TRBV5-1 and TRBJ1-4): KAGVTQTPRYLIKTRGQQVTLSCSPISGHRSVSWYQQTPGQGLQFLFEYFSETQRNKGNFPGRFSGRQFSNSRSEMNVSTLELGDSALYLCASSTPDRAEELFFGSGTQLSVL.

This clonotype was detected only a few times. The chain couples TRBV5-1 to TRBJ2-7, with 7 bases aligning to TRBD1. The V segment lost 2 bases and the J segment 1 base; nucleotides outside the gene matches: 3. Per germline, CDR1 SGHRS and CDR2 YFSETQ. The CDR3 sequence is 14 residues long. DNA of the CDR3: TGCGCCAGCAGCTTACAGGGGACGTCCTACGAGCAGTACTTC. Translated, it gives CASSLQGTSYEQYF.

This clonotype was counted many times. This chain joins TRBV6-1 and TRBJ2-3; 11 bases line up with TRBD2. Germline lookup yields CDR1 MNHNS and CDR2 SASEGT. The V gene end was trimmed by 6 bases and the J gene end by 5 bases; junction bases not matched to a gene: 7. This CDR3 has 15 amino acids. The CDR3 loop is CASRLLAGAKDTQYF. For the CDR3, the DNA is TGTGCCAGCAGGTTACTAGCGGGAGCGAAAGATACGCAGTATTTT.

This clonotype is termed medium-sized (0.01 to 0.1%). Since the CDR3 does not end with the conserved phenylalanine or tryptophan, this likely comes from a read error. The CDR3 DNA is TGTGCCAGCACCCTTACAGGGAGTGCAGGGGGCGATGAGCAGTTCTAC. It is translated as CASTLTGSAGGDEQFY. This chain connects TRBV9 to TRBJ2-1; TRBD1 aligns across 8 bases. Trimming took 6 bases from V and 8 from J; bases not matched to a gene: 16. The CDR3 length is 16 residues. CDR1 is SGDLS and CDR2 is YYNGEE in the germline V gene.

This clonotype was seen more than once but under ten times. One junction end does not reproduce the germline sequence, and a read error may be involved. The genes are TRBV5-1 and TRBJ1-2, with 8 bases matching TRBD1. CDR1 is SGHRS and CDR2 is YFSETQ in the germline V gene. The CDR3 is 15 amino acids. CDR3 DNA: TGTGCCAGCAGCCAAATGACAGGGGCTAACTATGGCTACACCTTC. Translating it yields CASSQMTGANYGYTF.

The chain recombines TRBV5-4 with TRBJ2-2, with 9 bases lining up with TRBD2. The germline CDR1 and CDR2 sequences are SGHNT and YYREEE (reference sequence). Trimming at V came to 2 bases and at J to 2 bases, leaving 4 bases not matched to a gene. CDR3 length: 16 amino acids. For the CDR3, the DNA is TGTGCCAGCAGCTTTATAGCGGGAGACAACACCGGGGAGCTGTTTTTT. Amino acid sequence: CASSFIAGDNTGELFF.

By frequency in the sample, this clonotype is medium-sized. This chain connects TRBV3-1 to TRBJ2-7; no definite D call. This CDR3 contains 10 residues. Between the trimmed V and J ends, which lost 3 bases and 6 bases, there was a span of 3 bases. Germline V gives CDR1 LGHDT, CDR2 YNNKEL (reference sequence). The CDR3 reads CASSHAEQYF. CDR3 coding DNA: TGTGCCAGCAGCCATGCCGAGCAGTACTTC.

This clonotype turned up a few times. A much larger clone differs from this one at a single base, so this may be a read error. The CDR3 coding sequence is TGTGCCAGCAGCGTAGGGGGAGGCGACAGGCGTTCACCCCTCCACTTT. It specifies CASSVGGGDRRSPLHF. V and J are TRBV9 and TRBJ1-6, with a weak D call TRBD1 (6 bases). V lost 0 bases, J lost 9 bases, and 16 bases lay in between. Germline V CDR1 and CDR2: SGDLS, YYNGEE. This CDR3 has 16 amino acids.

This clonotype was counted ten times or more. The rearrangement uses TRBV28 and TRBJ1-1, with D possibly being TRBD1 (6 bases). CDR1 and CDR2 from the germline V gene are MDHEN and SYDVKM. CDR3 length equals 14 residues. V was pared by 3 bases and J by 1 base, with 9 bases between. The CDR3 nucleotides read TGTGCCAGCAGTTTGCGACAGGAGAACACTGAAGCTTTCTTT. As protein: CASSLRQENTEAFF.

Only a few counts were recorded for this clonotype. The conserved final phenylalanine or tryptophan is absent from the CDR3, which likely points to a read error. The CDR3 loop reads CSAKMADELAKNIQYL. CDR3 nucleotides: TGCAGTGCTAAAATGGCTGACGAGCTAGCCAAAAACATTCAGTACCTC. The chain uses TRBV20-1 and TRBJ2-4; D is unresolved. CDR1 is DFQATT and CDR2 is SNEGSKA in the germline V gene (reference sequence). Trimming cost V 4 bases and J 0 bases, with 16 bases left between them. The CDR3 sequence is 16 residues long.

This sequence joins TRBV27 and TRBJ2-1; 10 nucleotides align to TRBD1. Germline assignment: CDR1 MNHEY and CDR2 SMNVEV (reference sequence). The CDR3 contains 15 residues. V lost 5 bases to trimming and J lost 7 bases; unmatched junction nucleotides: 8. Here the CDR3 reads CASSTLTGGVNEQFF. CDR3 DNA: TGTGCCAGCAGTACTTTGACAGGGGGCGTGAATGAGCAGTTCTTC.

This clonotype was counted at least ten times. A clone one base away is much larger, so this may be a read error. The chain carries TRBV6-5 and TRBJ2-4; D not resolved. The CDR3 sequence is 11 residues long. The germline V gene encodes CDR1 MNHEY and CDR2 SVGAGI. The CDR3 region has the DNA TGTGCCAGCAGTTACAAAGACATTCAGTACTTC. As protein: CASSYKDIQYF.

This clonotype is labeled medium-sized (0.01 to 0.1%). The V call is TRBV6-6, the J call TRBJ2-3, with 10 nucleotides matching TRBD2. The V gene's germline CDR1 is MNHNY and CDR2 SVGAGI (reference sequence). CDR3 length: 18 residues. V was clipped by 0 bases and J by 1 base; unmatched bases: 7. The CDR3 DNA sequence: TGTGCCAGCAGTTACTCGGCTAGCGGGAGACAAGGCACAGATACGCAGTATTTT. This gives the protein CASSYSASGRQGTDTQYF.

There are many counts of this clonotype. The rearrangement links TRBV29-1 to TRBJ2-7; tentatively, D is TRBD2 (6 bases). Germline values: CDR1 SQVTM, CDR2 ANQGSEA. The CDR3 sequence is 11 residues long. The ends were cut back, 4 bases at V and 2 bases at J, with 6 bases in the middle. The CDR3 here is CSVAGAYEQYF. The CDR3 bases are TGCAGCGTTGCGGGAGCCTACGAGCAGTACTTC.